The 2 T cell receptor beta chains listed next were all sequenced from one sample in a study of blood T cell repertoires in COVID-19. The repertoire was sequenced with immunoSEQ multiplex PCR; TCRdb's copy has only in-frame clones and lacks some. This sample has under 300,000 clones; approximately 89% occur once, and the top ten carry 2.5% to 3.5%. The sample taken for sequencing was PBMCs or T cells enriched from blood (not recorded which). These receptors originate from a woman in her 40s who had been exposed to COVID-19.

CDR3 amino acids: CASSLDGGPNTGELFF. DNA for the CDR3: TGTGCCAGCAGCTTAGACGGGGGTCCGAACACCGGGGAGCTGTTTTTT. The chain links TRBV7-7 to TRBJ2-2, with D possibly TRBD2 on 6 matching bases. V lost 1 base and J lost 0, with 9 bases in between. CDR1 SSHAT and CDR2 FNYEAQ come from the germline V gene (reference sequence). The CDR3 extends over 16 amino acids.

As concerns this clone: One end of the junction varies from germline; a read error may be responsible. The V gene is TRBV5-1, the J gene TRBJ2-3; D gene unclear. Per the germline V gene, CDR1 is SGHRS and CDR2 is YFSETQ. This CDR3 is 12 amino acids long. The CDR3 spells CASSFGLDTQYF. The DNA for the CDR3 is TGTGCCAGCAGCTTTGGCCTAGATACGCAGTATTTT.